These 3 T cell receptor beta chains came from one sample sequenced in a study of cytomegalovirus exposure and HLA in healthy donors. Vbeta (60) and Jbeta (13) primers were used in the PCR. Here immunoSEQ multiplex PCR was the method, and the copy in TCRdb shows in-frame clones only, minus some. Here the sample spans a few hundred thousand clones, approximately 80% being singletons. The sequencing input was PBMCs. These receptors were collected from a man between 40 and 49 years old in good health and CMV-seronegative.

CDR3 amino acids: CASSGGTGTYEQYF. CDR3 sequence (DNA): TGTGCCAGCAGTGGCGGGACAGGGACCTACGAGCAGTACTTC. The rearrangement uses TRBV6-5 and TRBJ2-7; TRBD1 matches at 9 bases. Germline V lookup: CDR1 MNHEY, CDR2 SVGAGI. The junction had 4 bases not matched to a gene; V was cut back by 5 bases and J by 2 bases. The CDR3 length is 14 residues.

The chain recombines TRBV10-3 with TRBJ1-6; the match to TRBD1 covers 7 bases. From germline, CDR1 is ENHRY and CDR2 SYGVKD. With 7 bases clipped from V and 9 bases from J, the junction kept 9 bases outside the gene matches. The CDR3 contains 14 residues. The CDR3 region is CAITQDRAGSPLHF. CDR3 in DNA: TGTGCCATCACCCAAGACAGGGCGGGTTCACCCCTCCACTTT.

A few counts support this clone. This chain links TRBV5-8 with TRBJ1-4, with D unresolved. This CDR3 spans 13 amino acids. The V gene's germline CDR1 is SGHTS and CDR2 YDEGEE. Trimming left V 1 base short and J 8 bases short, with 9 bases between. The CDR3 sequence: CASSLSAWEKLFF. In nucleotides, the CDR3 is TGTGCCAGCAGCTTGAGCGCGTGGGAAAAACTGTTTTTT.